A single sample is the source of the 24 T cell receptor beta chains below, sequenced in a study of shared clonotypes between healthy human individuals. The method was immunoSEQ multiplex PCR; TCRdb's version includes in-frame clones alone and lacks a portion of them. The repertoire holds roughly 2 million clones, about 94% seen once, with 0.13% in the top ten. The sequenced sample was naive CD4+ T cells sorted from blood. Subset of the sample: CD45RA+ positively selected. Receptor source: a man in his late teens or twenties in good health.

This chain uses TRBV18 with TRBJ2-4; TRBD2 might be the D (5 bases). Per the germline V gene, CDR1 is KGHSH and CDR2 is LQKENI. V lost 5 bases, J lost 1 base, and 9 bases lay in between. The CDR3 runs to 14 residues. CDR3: CASSGEMAKNIQYF. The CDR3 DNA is TGTGCCAGCTCAGGGGAGATGGCCAAAAACATTCAGTACTTC.

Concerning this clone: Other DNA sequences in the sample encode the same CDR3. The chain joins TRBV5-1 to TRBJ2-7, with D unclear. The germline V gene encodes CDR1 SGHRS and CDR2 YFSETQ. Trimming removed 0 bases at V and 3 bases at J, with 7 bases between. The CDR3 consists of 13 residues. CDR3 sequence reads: CASSLAGLYEQYF. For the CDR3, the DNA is TGCGCCAGCAGCTTGGCCGGGCTCTACGAGCAGTACTTC.

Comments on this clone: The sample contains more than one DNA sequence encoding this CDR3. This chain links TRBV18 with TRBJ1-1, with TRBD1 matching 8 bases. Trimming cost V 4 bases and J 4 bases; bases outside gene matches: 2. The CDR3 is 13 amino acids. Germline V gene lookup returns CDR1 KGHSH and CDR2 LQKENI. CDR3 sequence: CASSLGQGTEAFF. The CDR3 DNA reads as TGTGCCAGCTCACTAGGACAGGGCACTGAAGCTTTCTTT.

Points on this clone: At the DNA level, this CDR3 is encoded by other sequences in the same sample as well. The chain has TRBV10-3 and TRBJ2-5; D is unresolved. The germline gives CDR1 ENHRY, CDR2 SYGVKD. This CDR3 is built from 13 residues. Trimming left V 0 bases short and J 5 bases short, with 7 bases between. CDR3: CAISESTRETQYF. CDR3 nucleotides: TGTGCCATCAGTGAGTCGACTCGGGAGACCCAGTACTTC.

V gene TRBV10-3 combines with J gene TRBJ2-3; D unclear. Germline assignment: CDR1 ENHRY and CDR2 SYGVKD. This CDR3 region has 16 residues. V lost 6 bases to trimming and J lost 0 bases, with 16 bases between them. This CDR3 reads CAISLASASSTDTQYF. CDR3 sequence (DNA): TGTGCCATCAGCCTCGCGTCAGCATCTAGCACAGATACGCAGTATTTT.

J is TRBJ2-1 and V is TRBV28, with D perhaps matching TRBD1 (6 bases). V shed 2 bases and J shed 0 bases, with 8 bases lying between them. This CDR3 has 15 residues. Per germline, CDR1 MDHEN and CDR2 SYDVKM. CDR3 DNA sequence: TGTGCCAGCAGTTTAGGGACAAGCTCCTACAATGAGCAGTTCTTC. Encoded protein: CASSLGTSSYNEQFF.

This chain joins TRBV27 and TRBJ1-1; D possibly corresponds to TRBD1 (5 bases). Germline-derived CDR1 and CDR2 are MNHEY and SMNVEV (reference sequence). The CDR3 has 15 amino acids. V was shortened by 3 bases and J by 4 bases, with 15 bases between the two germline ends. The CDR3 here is CASSLSEGRGTEAFF. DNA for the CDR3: TGTGCCAGCAGTTTGTCAGAGGGAAGGGGCACTGAAGCTTTCTTT.

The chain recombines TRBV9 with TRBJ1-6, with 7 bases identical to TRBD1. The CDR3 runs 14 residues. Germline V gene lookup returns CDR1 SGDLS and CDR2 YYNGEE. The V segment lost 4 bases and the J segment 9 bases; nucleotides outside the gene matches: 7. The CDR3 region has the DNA TGTGCCAGCAGCCCAGACAGGGTTTTTTCACCCCTCCACTTT. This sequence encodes CASSPDRVFSPLHF.

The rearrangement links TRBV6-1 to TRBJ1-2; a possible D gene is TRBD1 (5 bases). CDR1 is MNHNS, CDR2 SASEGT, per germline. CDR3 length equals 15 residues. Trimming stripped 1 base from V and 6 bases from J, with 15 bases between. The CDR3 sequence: CASSEVVAGLDGYTF. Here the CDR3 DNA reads TGTGCCAGCAGTGAAGTAGTTGCAGGGTTGGATGGCTACACCTTC.

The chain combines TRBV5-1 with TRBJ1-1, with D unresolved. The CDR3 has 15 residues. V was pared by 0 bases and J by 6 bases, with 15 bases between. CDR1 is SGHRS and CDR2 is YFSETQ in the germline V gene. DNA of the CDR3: TGCGCCAGCAGCTTGGGCCCTCGTGATCGGTCTGAAGCTTTCTTT. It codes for CASSLGPRDRSEAFF.

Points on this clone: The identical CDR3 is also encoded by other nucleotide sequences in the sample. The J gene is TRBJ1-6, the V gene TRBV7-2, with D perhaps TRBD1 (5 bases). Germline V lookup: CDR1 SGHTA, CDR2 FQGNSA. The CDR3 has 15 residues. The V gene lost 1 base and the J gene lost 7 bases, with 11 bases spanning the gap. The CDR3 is CASSLDGGLNSPLHF. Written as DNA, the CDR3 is TGTGCCAGCAGCTTAGATGGGGGTTTGAATTCACCCCTCCACTTT.

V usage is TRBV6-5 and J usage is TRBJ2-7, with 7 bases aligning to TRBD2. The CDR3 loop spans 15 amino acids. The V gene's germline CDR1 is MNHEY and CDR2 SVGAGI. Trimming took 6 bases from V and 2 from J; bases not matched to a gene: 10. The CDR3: CASRYLAGETYEQYF. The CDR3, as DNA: TGTGCCAGCAGATACCTTGCGGGGGAAACCTACGAGCAGTACTTC.

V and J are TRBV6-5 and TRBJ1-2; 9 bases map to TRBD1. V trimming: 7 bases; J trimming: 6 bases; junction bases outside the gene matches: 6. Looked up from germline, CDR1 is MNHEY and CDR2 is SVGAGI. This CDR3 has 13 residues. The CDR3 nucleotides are TGTGCCAGCAAAAGGGACAGGGTCAATGGCTACACCTTC. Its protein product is CASKRDRVNGYTF.

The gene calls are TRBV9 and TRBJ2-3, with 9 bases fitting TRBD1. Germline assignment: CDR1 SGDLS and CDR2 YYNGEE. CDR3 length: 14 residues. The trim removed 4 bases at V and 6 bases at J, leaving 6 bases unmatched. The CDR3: CASSPRQGGDTQYF. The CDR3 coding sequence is TGTGCCAGCAGCCCCAGACAGGGGGGGGATACGCAGTATTTT.

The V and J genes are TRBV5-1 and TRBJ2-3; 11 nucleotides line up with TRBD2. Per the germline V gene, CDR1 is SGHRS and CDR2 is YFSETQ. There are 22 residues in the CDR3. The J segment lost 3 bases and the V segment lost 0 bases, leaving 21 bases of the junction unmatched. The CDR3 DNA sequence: TGCGCCAGCAGCTTGGCCTCTTTGACTAGCGGGAAGGTCGTAAGGGCGACAGATACGCAGTATTTT. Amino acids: CASSLASLTSGKVVRATDTQYF.

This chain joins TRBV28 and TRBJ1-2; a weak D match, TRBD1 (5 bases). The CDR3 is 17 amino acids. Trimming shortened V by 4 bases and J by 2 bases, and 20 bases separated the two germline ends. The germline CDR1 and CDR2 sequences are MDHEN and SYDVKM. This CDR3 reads CASSSAARTGGNYGYTF. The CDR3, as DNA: TGTGCCAGCAGTTCCGCGGCCCGTACTGGGGGGAACTATGGCTACACCTTC.

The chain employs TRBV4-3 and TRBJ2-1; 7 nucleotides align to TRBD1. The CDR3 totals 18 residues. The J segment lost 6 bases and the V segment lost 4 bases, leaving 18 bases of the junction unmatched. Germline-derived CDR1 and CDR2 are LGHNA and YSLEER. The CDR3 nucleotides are TGCGCCAGCAGCCTTTCGGGACAGTCGAGATCGAGGGTCAATGAGCAGTTCTTC. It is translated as CASSLSGQSRSRVNEQFF.

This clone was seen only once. The CDR3, as DNA: TGTGCCAGCAGTGGCGTAGGGGCGGGTCAGCCCCAGCATTTT. Protein product: CASSGVGAGQPQHF. The chain recombines TRBV2 with TRBJ1-5; D may be TRBD1 (5 bases). CDR1 is SNHLY, CDR2 FYNNEI, per germline. There are 14 residues in the CDR3. Trimming removed 4 bases at V and 6 bases at J, with 13 bases between.

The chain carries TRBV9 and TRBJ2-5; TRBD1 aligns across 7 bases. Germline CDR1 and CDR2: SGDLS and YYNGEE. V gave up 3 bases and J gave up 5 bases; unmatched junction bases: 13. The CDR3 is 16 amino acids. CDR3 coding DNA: TGTGCCAGCAGCGCGAACCCAGGGGGAAGGGGCGAGACCCAGTACTTC. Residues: CASSANPGGRGETQYF.

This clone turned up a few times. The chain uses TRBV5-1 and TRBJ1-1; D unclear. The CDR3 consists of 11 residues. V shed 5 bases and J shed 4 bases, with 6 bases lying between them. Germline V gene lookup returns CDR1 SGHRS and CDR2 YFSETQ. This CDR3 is CASRSTTEAFF. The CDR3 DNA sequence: TGCGCCAGCAGGTCCACCACTGAAGCTTTCTTT.

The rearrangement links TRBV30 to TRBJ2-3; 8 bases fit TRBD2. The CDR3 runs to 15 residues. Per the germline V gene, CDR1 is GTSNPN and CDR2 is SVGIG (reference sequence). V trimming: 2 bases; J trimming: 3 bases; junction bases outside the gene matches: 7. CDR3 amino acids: CAWSSSGGWTDTQYF. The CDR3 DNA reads TGTGCCTGGAGTTCCAGCGGGGGATGGACAGATACGCAGTATTTT.

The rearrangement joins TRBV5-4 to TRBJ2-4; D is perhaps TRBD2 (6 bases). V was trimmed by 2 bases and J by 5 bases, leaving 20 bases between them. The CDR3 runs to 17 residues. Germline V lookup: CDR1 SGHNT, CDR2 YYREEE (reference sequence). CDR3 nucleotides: TGTGCCAGCAGCTTAGGATTGACCGGGGGACCCGAAAACATTCAGTACTTC. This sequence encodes CASSLGLTGGPENIQYF.

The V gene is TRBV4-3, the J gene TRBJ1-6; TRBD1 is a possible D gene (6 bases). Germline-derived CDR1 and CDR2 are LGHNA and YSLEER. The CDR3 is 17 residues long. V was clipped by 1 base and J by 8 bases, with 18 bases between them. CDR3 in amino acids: CASSQVIPGHGDSPLHF. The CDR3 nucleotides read TGCGCCAGCAGCCAAGTCATCCCGGGACATGGGGATTCACCCCTCCACTTT.

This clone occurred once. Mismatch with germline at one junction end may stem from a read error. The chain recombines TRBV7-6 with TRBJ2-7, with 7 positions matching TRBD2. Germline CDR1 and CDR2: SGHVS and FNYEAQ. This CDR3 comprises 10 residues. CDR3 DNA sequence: TGTGCCAGCAGCTTAGGCGGGAGCGACTTC. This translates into CASSLGGSDF.